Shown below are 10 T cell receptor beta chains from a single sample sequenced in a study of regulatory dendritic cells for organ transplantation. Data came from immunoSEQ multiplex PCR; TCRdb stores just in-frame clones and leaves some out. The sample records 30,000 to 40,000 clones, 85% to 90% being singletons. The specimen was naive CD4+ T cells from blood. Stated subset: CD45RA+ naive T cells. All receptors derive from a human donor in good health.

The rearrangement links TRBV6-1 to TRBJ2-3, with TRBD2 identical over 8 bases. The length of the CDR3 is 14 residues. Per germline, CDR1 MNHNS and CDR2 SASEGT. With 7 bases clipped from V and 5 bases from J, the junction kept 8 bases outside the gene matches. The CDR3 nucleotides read TGTGCCAGCACTCCGGGACTAGAAGTAGATACGCAGTATTTT. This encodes CASTPGLEVDTQYF.

The CDR3 here is CATSKPGTGGGTEAFF. CDR3 in DNA: TGTGCCACCAGCAAACCCGGGACAGGGGGAGGGACTGAAGCTTTCTTT. The J gene is TRBJ1-1, the V gene TRBV15, with 11 bases aligning to TRBD1. The germline V gene has CDR1 LNHNV and CDR2 YYDKDF (reference sequence). With 4 bases clipped from V and 5 bases from J, the junction kept 9 bases outside the gene matches. The CDR3 covers 16 residues. The full variable domain, completed using reference TRBV15 and TRBJ1-1, is DAMVIQNPRYQVTQFGKPVTLSCSQTLNHNVMYWYQQKSSQAPKLLFHYYDKDFNNEADTPDNFQSRRPNTSFCFLDIRSPGLGDTAMYLCATSKPGTGGGTEAFFGQGTRLTVV.

CDR3 sequence: CASSSDRGHNEQFF. As DNA, the CDR3 is TGTGCCAGCAGCTCCGACAGGGGGCACAATGAGCAGTTCTTC. The rearrangement uses TRBV7-2 and TRBJ2-1, with 10 bases fitting TRBD1. The CDR3 runs to 14 residues. The J segment lost 5 bases and the V segment lost 4 bases, leaving 2 bases of the junction unmatched. CDR1 and CDR2 (germline): SGHTA, FQGNSA.

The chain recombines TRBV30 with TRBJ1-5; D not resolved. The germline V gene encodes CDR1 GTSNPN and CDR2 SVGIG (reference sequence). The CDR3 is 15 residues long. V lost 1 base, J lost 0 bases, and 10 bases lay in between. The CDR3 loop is CAWSAPDRSNQPQHF. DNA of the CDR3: TGTGCCTGGAGTGCACCGGACCGTAGCAATCAGCCCCAGCATTTT.

The CDR3 DNA is TGTGCCAGCAGTTATATTAGTCCGGACGGCCTGTTTTTT. It encodes CASSYISPDGLFF. The V gene is TRBV6-6, the J gene TRBJ1-4; D unresolved. This CDR3 has 13 amino acids. Trimming removed 3 bases from V and 14 bases from J, with 16 bases in between. Germline CDR1 reads MNHNY; CDR2 reads SVGAGI (reference sequence).

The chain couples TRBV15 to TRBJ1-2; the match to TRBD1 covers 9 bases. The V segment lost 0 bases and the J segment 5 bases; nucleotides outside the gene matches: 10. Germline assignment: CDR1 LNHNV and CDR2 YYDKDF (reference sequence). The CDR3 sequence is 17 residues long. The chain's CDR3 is CATSREPGQGKWYGYTF. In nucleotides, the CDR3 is TGTGCCACCAGCAGAGAGCCGGGACAGGGTAAATGGTATGGCTACACCTTC.

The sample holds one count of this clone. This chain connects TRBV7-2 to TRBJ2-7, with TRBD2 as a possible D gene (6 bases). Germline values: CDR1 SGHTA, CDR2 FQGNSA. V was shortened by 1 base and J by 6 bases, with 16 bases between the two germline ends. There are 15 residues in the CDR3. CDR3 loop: CASSLDRDAGGEQYF. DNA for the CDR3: TGTGCCAGCAGCTTAGACCGGGACGCCGGGGGCGAGCAGTACTTC.

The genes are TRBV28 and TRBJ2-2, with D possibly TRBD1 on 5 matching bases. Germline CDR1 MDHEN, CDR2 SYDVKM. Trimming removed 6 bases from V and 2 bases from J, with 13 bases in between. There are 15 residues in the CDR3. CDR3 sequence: CASSLIDRNTGELFF. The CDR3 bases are TGTGCCAGCAGCCTGATCGACAGAAACACCGGGGAGCTGTTTTTT.

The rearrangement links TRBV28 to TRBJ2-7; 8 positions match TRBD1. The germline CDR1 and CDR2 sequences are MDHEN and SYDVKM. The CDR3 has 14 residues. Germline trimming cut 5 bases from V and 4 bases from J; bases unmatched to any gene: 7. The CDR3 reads CASSQGQGGYEQYF. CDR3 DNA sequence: TGTGCCAGCAGTCAAGGACAGGGTGGGTACGAGCAGTACTTC.

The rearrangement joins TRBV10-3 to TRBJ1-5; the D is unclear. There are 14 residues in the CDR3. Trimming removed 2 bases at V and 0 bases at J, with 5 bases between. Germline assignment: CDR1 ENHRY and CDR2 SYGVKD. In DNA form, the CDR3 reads TGTGCCATCAGTGAGACGGGTAGCAATCAGCCCCAGCATTTT. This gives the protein CAISETGSNQPQHF.